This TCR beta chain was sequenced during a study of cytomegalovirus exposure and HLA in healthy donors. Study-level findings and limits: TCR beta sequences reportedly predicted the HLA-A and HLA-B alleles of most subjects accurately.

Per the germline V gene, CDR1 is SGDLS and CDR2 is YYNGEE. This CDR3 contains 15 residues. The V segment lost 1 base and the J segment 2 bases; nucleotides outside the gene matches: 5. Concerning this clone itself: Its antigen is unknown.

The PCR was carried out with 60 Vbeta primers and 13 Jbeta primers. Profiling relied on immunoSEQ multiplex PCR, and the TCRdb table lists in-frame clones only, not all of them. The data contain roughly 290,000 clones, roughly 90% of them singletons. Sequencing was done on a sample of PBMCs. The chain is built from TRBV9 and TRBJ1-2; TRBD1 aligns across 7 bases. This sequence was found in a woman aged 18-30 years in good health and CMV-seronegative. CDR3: CASSVTTGVNYGYTF. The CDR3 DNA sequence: TGTGCCAGCAGCGTAACCACAGGGGTCAACTATGGCTACACCTTC.